A selection of T cell receptor beta chains follows, all from one sample in a study of T cell repertoires in cytomegalovirus infection. TCRdb used MiXCR to reprocess the reads, holding one entry per CDR3 protein. Among approximately 220,000 distinct CDR3 sequences listed, roughly two fifths were seen once. These receptors' targets are unknown. The sequenced sample was CD8+ T cells from cultured PBMCs, obtained from culture after CMV antigen stimulation. The receptors derive from a human donor in good health (CMV status not recorded). Some clones in this sample may be carry-over from other donors' samples. Each CDR3 is given with its conserved first and last residue. D genes are given only for firm matches. Expanded clones are given a class, and other clones once, few, many or no size at all.

V	J	size	D	CDR3	DNA
TRBV7-9	TRBJ2-3	.	.	CASSEPMEGKRSHANTPYF	TGTGCCAGCAGCGAACCAATGGAGGGGAAGCGGAGCCATGCGAATACGCCGTATTTT
TRBV7-9	TRBJ1-1	.	TRBD1	CALTGGRANTEAFF	TGTGCCCTCACAGGGGGCAGGGCGAACACTGAAGCTTTCTTT
TRBV27	TRBJ1-1	few	.	CASNRAGSRGTEAFF	TGTGCCAGCAATCGGGCAGGGAGTAGGGGCACTGAAGCTTTCTTT
TRBV12-3/TRBV12-4	TRBJ1-1	many	.	CASSLVVGRDTEAFF	TGTGCCAGCAGTTTAGTGGTGGGAAGGGACACTGAAGCTTTCTTT
TRBV7-6	TRBJ1-5	.	.	CASSLELNQPQHF	TGTGCCAGCAGCTTAGAGTTGAATCAGCCCCAGCATTTT
TRBV5-1	TRBJ1-2	.	.	CASSQYRDKGGDYGYTF	TGCGCCAGCAGCCAATACCGGGACAAAGGAGGAGACTATGGCTACACCTTC
TRBV19	TRBJ2-7	.	TRBD1	CASSTRGPREEQYF	TGTGCCAGTAGTACCAGGGGGCCACGGGAAGAGCAGTACTTC
TRBV5-4	TRBJ1-5	few	.	CASSLWGNNQPQHF	TGTGCCAGCAGCTTGTGGGGGAACAATCAGCCCCAGCATTTT
TRBV28	TRBJ2-7	.	.	CASSRTVRYEQYF	TGTGCCAGCAGTCGGACTGTACGGTACGAGCAGTACTTC
TRBV7-8	TRBJ2-1	many	.	CASSEGLMDEQFF	TGTGCCAGCAGCGAGGGATTAATGGATGAGCAGTTCTTC
TRBV7-2	TRBJ2-7	.	.	CASSLITAGYEQYF	TGTGCCAGCAGCTTAATAACAGCCGGCTACGAGCAGTACTTC
TRBV7-9	TRBJ1-2	few	TRBD1	CASSGTGADGYTF	TGTGCCAGCAGCGGGACAGGGGCTGACGGCTACACCTTC
TRBV2	TRBJ2-2	.	TRBD2	CASSETRRLAGRPTGELFF	TGTGCCAGCAGTGAAACTCGTCGGCTAGCGGGTCGACCCACCGGGGAGCTGTTTTTT
TRBV10-3	TRBJ1-1	many	.	CAISAVGTFMNTEAFF	TGTGCCATCAGTGCAGTGGGGACTTTTATGAACACTGAAGCTTTCTTT
TRBV6-6	TRBJ2-5	.	.	CASSYSGEEETQYF	TGTGCCAGCAGTTACTCAGGGGAGGAGGAGACCCAGTACTTC
TRBV5-4	TRBJ1-6	.	.	CASSSKDGNYNSPLHF	TGTGCCAGCAGCTCGAAGGACGGCAACTATAATTCACCCCTCCACTTT
TRBV5-4	TRBJ1-2	few	TRBD1	CASSFARQGAFYGYTF	TGTGCCAGCAGCTTTGCCCGACAGGGGGCTTTCTATGGCTACACCTTC
TRBV27	TRBJ1-5	.	.	CASSLSVGRQPQHF	TGTGCCAGCAGTTTATCGGTGGGGCGTCAGCCCCAGCATTTT
TRBV29-1	TRBJ1-1	.	TRBD1	CSVEETGQGLTEAFF	TGCAGCGTTGAAGAAACAGGACAGGGCCTCACTGAAGCTTTCTTT
TRBV12-3/TRBV12-4	TRBJ2-5	many	TRBD2	CASSPGTSGLQETQYF	TGTGCCAGCAGTCCAGGGACTAGCGGTCTCCAAGAGACCCAGTACTTC
TRBV7-2	TRBJ2-1	many	TRBD2	CASSTDSGVSYNEQFF	TGTGCCAGCAGCACCGATAGCGGGGTTAGTTACAATGAGCAGTTCTTC
TRBV7-9	TRBJ2-5	few	.	CASSSPGIETQYF	TGTGCCAGCAGCTCTCCAGGGATAGAGACCCAGTACTTC
TRBV6-5	TRBJ1-2	few	.	CASRKEGLVGYTF	TGTGCCAGCAGGAAGGAAGGGTTGGTTGGCTACACCTTC
TRBV6-1	TRBJ2-6	few	.	CASSVDSSGANVLTF	TGTGCCAGCAGTGTAGACAGTTCCGGGGCCAACGTCCTGACTTTC
TRBV7-9	TRBJ2-5	.	.	CASSLRGARSQETQYF	TGTGCCAGCAGCTTAAGGGGAGCGCGGAGCCAAGAGACCCAGTACTTC
TRBV11-2	TRBJ2-5	once	TRBD1	CASSLGLTGDQETQYF	TGTGCCAGCAGCTTAGGTTTGACAGGGGACCAAGAGACCCAGTACTTC
TRBV12-3/TRBV12-4	TRBJ2-3	few	TRBD1	CASSSYLLGGETDTQYF	TGTGCCAGCAGTTCGTATCTTTTAGGGGGCGAGACAGATACGCAGTATTTT
TRBV10-3	TRBJ2-6	.	TRBD2	CAIRVTSGRAPGGANVLTF	TGTGCCATCAGGGTGACTAGCGGGAGGGCCCCGGGTGGGGCCAACGTCCTGACTTTC
TRBV13	TRBJ2-5	few	TRBD1	CASSYRDRGIQETQYF	TGTGCCAGCAGCTATCGGGACAGGGGCATCCAAGAGACCCAGTACTTC
TRBV27	TRBJ2-1	few	TRBD2	CASSPLQRGGQQFF	TGTGCCAGCAGCCCCCTTCAGCGGGGGGGACAGCAGTTCTTC
TRBV7-9	TRBJ1-2	many	.	CASSLGSAPDGYTF	TGTGCCAGCAGCCTAGGTTCTGCCCCGGATGGCTACACCTTC
TRBV6-5	TRBJ2-1	.	.	CASSYSSLNEQFF	TGTGCCAGCAGTTACTCCAGTTTAAATGAGCAGTTCTTC
TRBV3-1	TRBJ2-2	.	TRBD1	CASSQENRRGTSNTGELFF	TGTGCCAGCAGCCAAGAAAACCGCAGGGGGACATCGAACACCGGGGAGCTGTTTTTT
TRBV7-8	TRBJ2-1	many	TRBD2	CASSLGTSGSNEQFF	TGTGCCAGCAGCTTAGGGACTAGCGGGAGCAATGAGCAGTTCTTC
TRBV5-1	TRBJ2-6	.	.	CASSVAGRSSGANVLTF	TGCGCCAGCAGCGTGGCAGGACGGAGCTCTGGGGCCAACGTCCTGACTTTC
TRBV6-6	TRBJ1-5	once	.	CASSARFASNQPQHF	TGTGCCAGCAGTGCCAGGTTCGCGAGCAATCAGCCCCAGCATTTT
TRBV3-1	TRBJ1-2	many	TRBD1	CATQGADGYTF	TGTGCCACCCAGGGGGCAGATGGCTACACCTTC
TRBV6-1	TRBJ2-1	.	TRBD2	CASSGLARSYNEQFF	TGTGCCAGCAGTGGACTAGCGCGTTCCTACAATGAGCAGTTCTTC
TRBV7-8	TRBJ2-7	few	.	CASSSSGRGFEQYF	TGTGCCAGCAGCTCGAGCGGAAGGGGCTTCGAGCAGTACTTC
TRBV4-1	TRBJ2-7	few	.	CASSGTGGLGEQYF	TGCGCCAGCAGCGGAACAGGAGGCCTAGGCGAGCAGTACTTC
TRBV29-1	TRBJ1-2	.	.	CSVEGRHGYTF	TGCAGCGTTGAGGGGAGGCATGGCTACACCTTC
TRBV6-2/TRBV6-3	TRBJ2-1	.	TRBD2	CASNLAGGANEQFF	TGTGCCAGCAACCTAGCGGGAGGAGCAAATGAGCAGTTCTTC
TRBV10-3	TRBJ1-5	.	.	CAISDGGAGNQPQHF	TGTGCCATCAGTGATGGGGGCGCAGGCAATCAGCCCCAGCATTTT
TRBV7-3	TRBJ2-2	.	TRBD2	CASSARGGANTGELFF	TGTGCCAGCAGCGCCCGGGGGGGGGCGAACACCGGGGAGCTGTTTTTT
TRBV6-2/TRBV6-3	TRBJ2-7	.	.	CASSYLRTALSYEQYF	TGTGCCAGCAGTTATCTTAGGACAGCGCTCTCCTACGAGCAGTACTTC
TRBV6-6	TRBJ2-7	.	TRBD1	CASSYRDRGLAYF	TGTGCCAGCAGTTATAGGGACAGGGGGCTAGCGTACTTC
TRBV6-1	TRBJ2-1	many	.	CASRNTRRSYNEQFF	TGTGCCAGCAGGAATACGCGGCGCTCCTACAATGAGCAGTTCTTC
TRBV7-9	TRBJ1-5	many	.	CATAPIRNSNQPQHF	TGTGCCACCGCGCCGATTCGGAATAGCAATCAGCCCCAGCATTTT